This entry concerns a single T cell receptor beta chain. This receptor's antigen is unknown. One base away there is no much larger clone; base qualities are not given. This entry belongs to a study of cytomegalovirus exposure and HLA in healthy donors listed by TCRdb under 2017. Background for the entire study: A later analysis indicated that the 130 or so validation repertoires were generated on the platform also employed for the 666 repertoires of the first cohort. The study aimed to test whether signatures of past pathogen exposure could be identified by cataloging public T cell receptors. To predict cytomegalovirus infection status, the study combined high-throughput TCR immunosequencing, statistical association of individual TCRs with disease status, and machine learning. In addition to the first cohort of around 670 subjects, a separate validation cohort of approximately 130 different subjects was used. On the study overall, not on this receptor specifically: A later analysis lacked HLA typing for the validation cohort, so it scored co-occurrence in that cohort across all 120 or so repertoires. Subsequent analysis determined that TCRs grouped into clusters in the first cohort also showed a tendency toward co-occurrence across the roughly 110 validation repertoires, and approximately 93% of cluster scores exceeded 0. In vitro tests confirmed that three of the cytomegalovirus-associated TCR beta chains recognize cytomegalovirus antigens. In both the original and validation cohorts, the classifier was reported to diagnose cytomegalovirus status with high specificity and sensitivity. The study listed approximately 160 TCR beta chains as associated with cytomegalovirus. While some public TCRs were present in many individuals, most TCR sequences turned up only very rarely across donors. It was suggested by the authors that the approach could potentially be generalized to other disease states and immunological phenotypes.

Separate from the approximately 730-subject first cohort, the validation cohort of about 110 subjects was the group to which the donors belonged. Library preparation was by the immunoSEQ multiplex PCR assay. The published analysis was carried out like this. To diagnose cytomegalovirus status from the catalog of TCR beta chain sequences, a statistical classification framework was built. The immuneACCESS repertoire file appears here via TCRdb, limited to in-frame rearrangements. These files lack a portion of the clones; in checked studies, under half of the deficit traces to unresolved V genes, and the cause of the others is not known. D and trimming come from the DNA, and the V and J calls and clone size come from that table. The sample data list 65,000 or so clones, and around 90% of these were observed just once. 1.3% of the sample is held by the ten biggest clonotypes. V loses 7 bases, J loses 0 bases, and the germline ends lie 12 bases apart. CDR3 length: 14 amino acids, cysteine to phenylalanine. Only the CDR3 DNA is retained, 42 bases long and in frame from the first base. Looking up the germline V gene yields CDR1 MDHEN and CDR2 SYDVKM.

The sequence was collected from a woman younger than 35 in good health and CMV-seronegative. The sequenced sample consisted of PBMCs. The rearrangement combines TRBV28 with TRBJ1-1; no D gene is confidently identified. The CDR3 region: CASNFIDMNTEAFF. The DNA reads as follows: TGTGCCAGCAATTTCATTGACATGAACACTGAAGCTTTCTTT.